This TCR beta chain originates from a study of cytomegalovirus exposure and HLA in healthy donors. Regarding this clone: Antigen specificity is unknown.

In germline, CDR1 is SGHTA, CDR2 FQGNSA. There are 15 residues in the CDR3. After removal of 5 bases from V and 5 bases from J, the junction contained 9 bases not matched to a gene. PCR used 60 Vbeta primers and 13 Jbeta primers. Assay used: immunoSEQ multiplex PCR; TCRdb lists only in-frame clones, some missing. Here the sample spans about 50,000 clones, about three quarters being singletons. Study-wide results and caveats: Sequencing likely generated an artifact that appeared as a cluster of highly shared sequence variants.

The sequenced sample consisted of PBMCs. The genes are TRBV7-2 and TRBJ2-4; 7 positions match TRBD2. This receptor was taken from a woman between 45 and 65 years old in good health and CMV-seronegative. The CDR3, as DNA: TGTGCCAGCAGCCTTTTCGGGGGAGGGGAAAACATTCAGTACTTC. Residues: CASSLFGGGENIQYF.